Following are 32 T cell receptor beta chains from one sample sequenced in a study of T cells in localized non-small cell lung cancer. The assay was immunoSEQ multiplex PCR, and TCRdb's table has in-frame clones only and misses some. The data show under 40,000 clones, about four fifths seen once. The sequencing used peripheral blood, collected before any cancer treatment. All receptors derive from a male donor older than 55 with stage II squamous cell lung carcinoma.

The rearrangement joins TRBV6-5 to TRBJ1-1, with D hard to call. Deletions cut 3 bases from V and 1 base from J, with 6 bases between. The CDR3 runs 13 residues. Germline V gene sequence: CDR1 MNHEY, CDR2 SVGAGI. The CDR3 DNA reads TGTGCCAGCAGTTATTTGGGGAACACTGAAGCTTTCTTT. Amino acids: CASSYLGNTEAFF.

V gene TRBV18 combines with J gene TRBJ2-3, with 10 bases aligning to TRBD2. Germline trimming cut 4 bases from V and 2 bases from J; bases unmatched to any gene: 6. The CDR3 loop spans 16 amino acids. Germline assignment: CDR1 KGHSH and CDR2 LQKENI. Written as DNA, the CDR3 is TGTGCCAGCTCACTTGGACTAGCGGCCCTCACAGATACGCAGTATTTT. The encoded protein is CASSLGLAALTDTQYF.

This clone was seen a single time. This rearrangement joins TRBV4-2 to TRBJ1-1; D is possibly TRBD1 (6 bases). CDR1 is LGHNA, CDR2 YNFKEQ, per germline. CDR3 size: 16 residues. V was pared by 0 bases and J by 3 bases, with 14 bases between. The CDR3 spells CASSQDLGGADTEAFF. The CDR3 DNA is TGTGCCAGCAGCCAAGATCTTGGGGGGGCGGACACTGAAGCTTTCTTT.

The chain joins TRBV2 to TRBJ2-1, with D uncertain. The CDR3 covers 14 residues. V was cut by 2 bases and J by 7 bases, with 12 bases left in between. Germline CDR1 is SNHLY and CDR2 is FYNNEI. The CDR3 is CASSETIGRNEQFF. The CDR3 bases are TGTGCCAGCAGTGAAACCATTGGCAGGAATGAGCAGTTCTTC.

The V call is TRBV28, the J call TRBJ1-4; 9 bases match TRBD1. V was pared by 4 bases and J by 5 bases, with 5 bases of the junction left unmatched. Germline values: CDR1 MDHEN, CDR2 SYDVKM. The length of the CDR3 is 15 residues. The CDR3 nucleotides read TGTGCCAGCAGTTCACAGGGGGCGAGCAATGAAAAACTGTTTTTT. Translating gives CASSSQGASNEKLFF.

In this sample, this clone turned up a few times. This chain links TRBV14 with TRBJ2-7; 8 bases agree with TRBD1. The trim removed 0 bases at V and 6 bases at J, leaving 10 bases unmatched. CDR1 is SGHDN, CDR2 FVKESK, per germline. This CDR3 region has 16 residues. CDR3 in DNA: TGTGCCAGCAGCCAAGAATCATGGACAGGGCGCCGCGAGCAGTACTTC. Translation gives CASSQESWTGRREQYF.

This chain links TRBV11-2 with TRBJ2-7; D is possibly TRBD1 or TRBD2 (6 bases each). V was clipped by 5 bases and J by 7 bases, with 18 bases between them. The CDR3 runs 14 residues. CDR1 and CDR2 (germline): SGHAT, FQNNGV. DNA of the CDR3: TGTGCCAGCAGCCCGGGGGCTTTCCCACGGGAGCAGTACTTC. Encoded protein: CASSPGAFPREQYF.

The chain joins TRBV15 to TRBJ1-5; 8 nucleotides match TRBD1. V trimming: 8 bases; J trimming: 5 bases; junction bases outside the gene matches: 5. The germline gives CDR1 LNHNV, CDR2 YYDKDF (reference sequence). The CDR3 covers 13 residues. The CDR3 DNA reads TGTGCCACCGAGGGACAGGACGATCAGCCCCAGCATTTT. It encodes CATEGQDDQPQHF.

The chain employs TRBV19 and TRBJ1-2; a weak D match, TRBD1 (6 bases). The CDR3 spans 12 residues. Trimming pared 3 bases from V and 8 bases from J, leaving 10 bases between. Per germline, CDR1 LNHDA and CDR2 SQIVND (reference sequence). The CDR3 coding sequence is TGTGCCAGTAGTATGGAAAGGGGGGGCTACACCTTC. It yields the protein CASSMERGGYTF. The full variable domain, in which reference TRBV19 and TRBJ1-2 provide the parts outside the CDR3, is DGGITQSPKYLFRKEGQNVTLSCEQNLNHDAMYWYRQDPGQGLRLIYYSQIVNDFQKGDIAEGYSVSREKKESFPLTVTSAQKNPTAFYLCASSMERGGYTFGSGTRLTVV.

The J gene is TRBJ1-3, the V gene TRBV2; D unresolved. The CDR3 has 13 residues. The germline CDR1 and CDR2 sequences are SNHLY and FYNNEI. V was cut by 7 bases and J by 4 bases, with 11 bases left in between. The CDR3 nucleotides read TGTGCCAGCACTTTGGGTGGAGGAAACACCATATATTTT. Translating gives CASTLGGGNTIYF. The complete variable domain, with remaining parts taken from reference TRBV2 and TRBJ1-3, reads EPEVTQTPSHQVTQMGQEVILRCVPISNHLYFYWYRQILGQKVEFLVSFYNNEISEKSEIFDDQFSVERPDGSNFTLKIRSTKLEDSAMYFCASTLGGGNTIYFGEGSWLTVV.

The chain employs TRBV23-1 and TRBJ1-2; D not resolved. TRBV23-1 is labeled an ORF, and its function is uncertain. The CDR3 runs to 13 residues. Trimming shortened V by 0 bases and J by 6 bases, and 8 bases separated the two germline ends. This CDR3 is CASSQSWEDGYTF. The CDR3 DNA reads TGCGCCAGCAGTCAATCTTGGGAGGATGGCTACACCTTC.

V gene TRBV2 combines with J gene TRBJ2-5; D assignment may be TRBD1 or TRBD2 (6 bases each). Deletions cut 6 bases from V and 5 bases from J, with 19 bases between. The CDR3 loop spans 15 amino acids. The germline CDR1 and CDR2 sequences are SNHLY and FYNNEI. As DNA, the CDR3 is TGTGCCAGCAGCATACAGGGAGGTGAGGGGGAGACCCAGTACTTC. As protein: CASSIQGGEGETQYF.

The chain uses TRBV13 and TRBJ2-3; no reliable D call. Trimming removed 6 bases at V and 2 bases at J, with 9 bases between. CDR1 is PRHDT, CDR2 FYEKMQ, per germline (reference sequence). The CDR3 spans 13 residues. The CDR3, as DNA: TGTGCCAGCAGGAAACTTGACACAGATACGCAGTATTTT. The encoded protein is CASRKLDTDTQYF.

This sequence joins TRBV7-2 and TRBJ2-1; TRBD1 agrees at 9 bases. CDR1 and CDR2 from the germline V gene are SGHTA and FQGNSA. This CDR3 is 15 amino acids long. J gave up 10 bases and V 5 bases, and 12 bases lay outside the gene matches. The CDR3 coding sequence is TGTGCCAGCAGCCGGACCGGGACAGGGCTTTTGGAGCAGTTCTTC. Translating it yields CASSRTGTGLLEQFF.

J is TRBJ2-5 and V is TRBV6-6; possible D gene TRBD1, 5 bases. This CDR3 has 14 amino acids. Germline V gives CDR1 MNHNY, CDR2 SVGAGI (reference sequence). Trimming stripped 4 bases from V and 4 bases from J, with 13 bases between. Here the CDR3 reads CASSFRRAVETQYF. CDR3 nucleotides: TGTGCCAGCAGTTTCCGCAGGGCAGTAGAGACCCAGTACTTC.

As to this clone: Since no conserved phenylalanine or tryptophan closes the CDR3, a read error is the likely cause. The chain links TRBV2 to TRBJ1-2; D is unclear. The germline gives CDR1 SNHLY, CDR2 FYNNEI. The CDR3 extends over 18 amino acids. The ends were cut back, 2 bases at V and 4 bases at J, with 23 bases in the middle. In DNA form, the CDR3 reads TGTGCCAGCAGTGAACCAACATCTTTGAGGGTAGGGAGCTATGGCTACACCCTC. Protein product: CASSEPTSLRVGSYGYTL.

V is TRBV2 and J is TRBJ1-5; a possible D gene is TRBD1 (5 bases). Germline V CDR1 and CDR2: SNHLY, FYNNEI. Trimming left V 4 bases short and J 4 bases short, with 11 bases between. The CDR3 sequence is 14 residues long. The CDR3 here is CASSGGRGNQPQHF. CDR3 bases: TGTGCCAGCAGTGGGGGACGGGGAAATCAGCCCCAGCATTTT. Full variable domain (outside the CDR3, taken from reference TRBV2 and TRBJ1-5): EPEVTQTPSHQVTQMGQEVILRCVPISNHLYFYWYRQILGQKVEFLVSFYNNEISEKSEIFDDQFSVERPDGSNFTLKIRSTKLEDSAMYFCASSGGRGNQPQHFGDGTRLSIL.

The rearrangement uses TRBV11-2 and TRBJ1-6, with 7 nucleotides matching TRBD1. This CDR3 has 16 residues. CDR1 SGHAT and CDR2 FQNNGV come from the germline V gene. The ends lost 1 base at V and 4 bases at J; junction bases unmatched: 4. The CDR3 coding sequence is TGTGCCAGCAGCTTAGGAAACAGGGGTTATAATTCACCCCTCCACTTT. It yields the protein CASSLGNRGYNSPLHF.

The chain uses TRBV28 and TRBJ1-5; D may be TRBD1 (6 bases). The germline V gene encodes CDR1 MDHEN and CDR2 SYDVKM. V lost 9 bases and J 3 bases, leaving 12 bases between the germline ends. This CDR3 has 13 residues. CDR3 sequence reads: CASSRDINQPQHF. Here the CDR3 DNA reads TGTGCCAGTAGCCGGGACATCAATCAGCCCCAGCATTTT.

This chain joins TRBV19 and TRBJ2-5, with 8 bases lining up with TRBD2. V dropped 7 bases and J dropped 9; count of bases not matched to a gene: 22. Germline-derived CDR1 and CDR2 are LNHDA and SQIVND (reference sequence). The CDR3 totals 17 residues. CDR3 coding DNA: TGTGCCAGTACCCTCACCCCAGGGACCCCGGGAGGGGGGTCCCAGTACTTC. Its protein is CASTLTPGTPGGGSQYF.

This clone has a handful of counts. This chain uses TRBV4-1 with TRBJ2-1; the match to TRBD1 covers 10 bases. The CDR3 is made up of 15 amino acids. V was pared by 1 base and J by 7 bases, with 4 bases of the junction left unmatched. From germline, CDR1 is MGHRA and CDR2 YSYEKL. The CDR3 sequence is CASSQGQGAWNEQFF. DNA for the CDR3: TGCGCCAGCAGCCAAGGACAGGGGGCTTGGAATGAGCAGTTCTTC.

This chain uses TRBV30 with TRBJ2-2; the match to TRBD1 covers 9 bases. Looked up from germline, CDR1 is GTSNPN and CDR2 is SVGIG (reference sequence). The V and J ends lost 8 bases and 6 bases, in that order; junction bases with no gene match: 10. The CDR3 is 14 amino acids. Written as DNA, the CDR3 is TGTGCCCTCCGGGACAGGGTATATGCCGGGGAGCTGTTTTTT. As protein: CALRDRVYAGELFF.

The rearrangement uses TRBV9 and TRBJ2-5; D is undetermined. The CDR3 contains 13 residues. Germline loops: CDR1 SGDLS, CDR2 YYNGEE. With 2 bases removed from V and 3 bases from J, the gap between germline ends came to 8 bases. The CDR3 nucleotides read TGTGCCAGCAGCGTCTCGATGGAAGAGACCCAGTACTTC. Protein sequence: CASSVSMEETQYF.

The chain has TRBV6-5 and TRBJ2-7; 8 nucleotides agree with TRBD2. Germline loops: CDR1 MNHEY, CDR2 SVGAGI. The CDR3 extends over 15 amino acids. The trim removed 2 bases at V and 2 bases at J, leaving 5 bases unmatched. CDR3 bases: TGTGCCAGCAGTTACGCTAGCGGGTCCCCCTACGAGCAGTACTTC. Residues: CASSYASGSPYEQYF.

The CDR3 DNA sequence: TGTGCCTGGGCGGCTAGGGGAACGTCGTACTTC. Its protein product is CAWAARGTSYF. The chain carries TRBV30 and TRBJ2-7; D perhaps matches TRBD1 (5 bases). Trimming cost V 5 bases and J 12 bases, with 17 bases left between them. The CDR3 runs 11 residues. Germline CDR1 reads GTSNPN; CDR2 reads SVGIG (reference sequence).

The chain is built from TRBV27 and TRBJ2-4; D is unresolved. Trimming cost V 6 bases and J 12 bases, with 12 bases left between them. CDR1 is MNHEY and CDR2 is SMNVEV in the germline V gene (reference sequence). The CDR3 loop spans 11 amino acids. CDR3 bases: TGTGCCAGCAGCTCGATGGGCACTCAGTACTTC. Its translation: CASSSMGTQYF.

The V call is TRBV7-6, the J call TRBJ1-5, with D possibly being TRBD1 (5 bases). This CDR3 has 13 amino acids. Germline V gene data show CDR1 as SGHVS and CDR2 as FNYEAQ. Trimming took off 7 bases at V and 6 bases at J, with 13 bases between the two ends. CDR3: CASTAQQGQPQHF. The CDR3 region has the DNA TGTGCCAGCACCGCCCAGCAGGGTCAGCCCCAGCATTTT.

The rearrangement links TRBV5-5 to TRBJ2-7; 8 bases map to TRBD1. The J segment lost 6 bases and the V segment lost 5 bases, leaving 13 bases of the junction unmatched. The CDR3 is 15 amino acids. CDR1 is SGHKS, CDR2 YYEKEE, per germline (reference sequence). The CDR3 protein is CASSFNRDRKGEQYF. In DNA, the CDR3 is TGTGCCAGCAGTTTTAACCGGGACAGGAAAGGCGAGCAGTACTTC.

The chain combines TRBV29-1 with TRBJ2-3; D may correspond to TRBD1 or TRBD2 (6 bases each). The germline gives CDR1 SQVTM, CDR2 ANQGSEA. The CDR3 is 16 residues long. Deletions cut 1 base from V and 1 base from J, with 15 bases between. The CDR3 bases are TGCAGCGTTGAAGGGGGGGCCTTATGGGGCACAGATACGCAGTATTTT. Translating gives CSVEGGALWGTDTQYF.

This clone was detected once. This chain links TRBV7-3 with TRBJ2-3; 9 bases fit TRBD1. The CDR3 extends over 15 amino acids. Germline V gene lookup returns CDR1 SGHTA and CDR2 FQGTGA. Unmatched junction bases numbered 6, after V lost 3 bases and J lost 5 bases. The CDR3 loop reads CASSFVGQGVDTQYF. Written as DNA, the CDR3 is TGTGCCAGCAGCTTTGTGGGACAGGGAGTAGATACGCAGTATTTT.

The chain employs TRBV19 and TRBJ2-2; D is unresolved. V was pared by 2 bases and J by 4 bases, with 8 bases between. Germline V CDR1 and CDR2: LNHDA, SQIVND (reference sequence). The CDR3 consists of 14 residues. CDR3 sequence (DNA): TGTGCCAGTAGTATATTAATTCCCACCGGGGAGCTGTTTTTT. Translation: CASSILIPTGELFF.

V gene TRBV28 combines with J gene TRBJ1-2; the D is unclear. V lost 2 bases and J 1 base, leaving 8 bases between the germline ends. Germline CDR1 MDHEN, CDR2 SYDVKM. The CDR3 contains 14 residues. The chain's CDR3 is CASSLRPFNYGYTF. CDR3 coding DNA: TGTGCCAGCAGTTTACGCCCTTTTAACTATGGCTACACCTTC.